This TCR beta chain came from a study of blood T cell repertoires in COVID-19. Assay used: immunoSEQ multiplex PCR; TCRdb lists only in-frame clones, some missing. Of 50,000 to 65,000 clones in the sample, 83% were seen once. J was trimmed by 6 bases and V by 3 bases; bases with no gene match: 6. The CDR3 runs 14 residues. CDR1 is SEHNR, CDR2 FQNEAQ, per germline (reference sequence). The receptor was derived from a human donor in a cohort sampled during active COVID-19. The chain uses TRBV7-9 and TRBJ1-2, with 8 bases fitting TRBD1. Sequences were obtained from peripheral blood. This chain's CDR3 is CASSFRQGLDGYTF. In DNA form, the CDR3 reads TGTGCCAGCAGCTTTAGACAGGGGCTGGATGGCTACACCTTC.